This T cell receptor beta chain was captured by sequencing in a study of CD8 T cells in ankylosing spondylitis (dated by TCRdb to about 2017). For the study in its entirety: To find TCR variants linked to disease, the study profiled T cell receptor beta repertoires in ankylosing spondylitis patients and healthy donors. Peripheral blood was sampled, and synovial fluid was also collected from ankylosing spondylitis patients. In total, the full study cohort was made up of 85 to 140 healthy donors and about two dozen ankylosing spondylitis patients. Overall study results and their limits: A TCR beta motif of fewer than 10 highly homologous amino acid variants appeared characteristic of blood from ankylosing spondylitis patients. A CD8+ phenotype was shown by the disease-linked clones, which were found at relatively low frequencies in peripheral blood. Significant enrichment of the disease-linked clones was reported in matched synovial fluid samples from ankylosing spondylitis patients. Some motif variants had previously been reported in the synovial fluid and blood of reactive arthritis patients, which suggests shared mechanisms of disease initiation.

This sample was sequenced with an Illumina HiSeq 2500. Quantitative 5'-RACE with molecular barcodes was used to prepare TCR beta libraries. The study's own analysis went as follows. A new computational method based on a probabilistic model of VDJ rearrangement was used to identify disease-linked TCR variants. The public reads were reanalyzed by TCRdb: fastp trimming at Q25, MiXCR alignment, in-frame beta chains only. Here each entry gathers all rows of one CDR3 protein and keeps the most common genes and DNA. These V and J calls originate from TCRdb's pipeline instead of the authors' own analysis. The sample profile shows under 250,000 distinct CDR3 sequences; 30% to 35% of them were found once. 3.5% to 4.5% of the sample lies in the top ten. Worth noting for this clonotype: Its antigen target is currently unknown. Base qualities are not provided; no much larger clone lies one nucleotide away.

The material sequenced was blood, either unsorted or a sorted T cell fraction (not recorded which). The sequence was collected from a male donor with ankylosing spondylitis or in good health (not recorded which).

The DNA is as follows: TGCAGCGTTGCCACCCAAGAGACCCAGTACTTC. Translation gives CSVATQETQYF. Rearrangement joined TRBV29-1 to TRBJ2-5, with the D gene too uncertain to name. Its CDR3 holds 11 amino acids, cysteine through phenylalanine. The CDR3 DNA has 33 bases and is translated from base 1. V and J lose 4 bases and 1 base, and a span of 4 bases separates them. Via the germline V gene, CDR1 is SQVTM and CDR2 ANQGSEA.